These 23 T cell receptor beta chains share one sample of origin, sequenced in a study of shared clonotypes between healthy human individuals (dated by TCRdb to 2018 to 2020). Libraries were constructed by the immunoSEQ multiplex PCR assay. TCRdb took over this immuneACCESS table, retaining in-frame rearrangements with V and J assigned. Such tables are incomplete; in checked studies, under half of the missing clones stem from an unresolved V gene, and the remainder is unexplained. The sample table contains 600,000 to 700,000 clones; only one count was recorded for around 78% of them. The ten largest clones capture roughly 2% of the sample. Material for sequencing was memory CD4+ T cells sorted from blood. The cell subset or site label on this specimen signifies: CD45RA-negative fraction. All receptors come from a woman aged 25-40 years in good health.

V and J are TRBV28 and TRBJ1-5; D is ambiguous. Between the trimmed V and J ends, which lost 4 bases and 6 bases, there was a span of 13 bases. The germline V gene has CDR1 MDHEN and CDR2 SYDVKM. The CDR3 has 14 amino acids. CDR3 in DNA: TGTGCCAGCAGTTCCGCTCCCATGGTTCAGCCCCAGCATTTT. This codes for CASSSAPMVQPQHF.

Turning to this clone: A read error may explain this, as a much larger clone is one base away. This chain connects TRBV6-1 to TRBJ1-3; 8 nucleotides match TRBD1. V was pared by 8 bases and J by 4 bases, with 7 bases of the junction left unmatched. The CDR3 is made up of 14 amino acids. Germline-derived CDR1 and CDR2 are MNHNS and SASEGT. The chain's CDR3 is CASVQGAAGNTIYF. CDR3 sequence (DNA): TGTGCCAGCGTCCAGGGGGCTGCGGGAAACACCATATATTTT.

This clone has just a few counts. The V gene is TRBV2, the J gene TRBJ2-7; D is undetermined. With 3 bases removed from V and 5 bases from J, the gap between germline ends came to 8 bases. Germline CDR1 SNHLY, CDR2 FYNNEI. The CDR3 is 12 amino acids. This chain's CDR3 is CASSDKQDEQYF. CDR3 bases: TGTGCCAGCAGTGACAAGCAAGACGAGCAGTACTTC.

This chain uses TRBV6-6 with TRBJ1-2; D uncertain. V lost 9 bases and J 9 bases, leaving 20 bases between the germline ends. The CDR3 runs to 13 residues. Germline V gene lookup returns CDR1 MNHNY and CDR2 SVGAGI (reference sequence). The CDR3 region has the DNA TGTGCCAGTCTATCGGGGTATGGTAGAAGCTACACCTTC. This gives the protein CASLSGYGRSYTF.

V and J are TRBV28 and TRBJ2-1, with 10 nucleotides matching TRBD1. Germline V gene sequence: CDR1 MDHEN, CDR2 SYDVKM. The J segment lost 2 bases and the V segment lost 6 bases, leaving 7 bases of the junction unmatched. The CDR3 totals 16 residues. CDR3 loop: CASSSPGTGAYNEQFF. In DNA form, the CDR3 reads TGTGCCAGCAGCAGCCCAGGGACAGGGGCCTACAATGAGCAGTTCTTC.

The CDR3 DNA is TGTGCCAGCAGTTTTGACGAAGGTAGCTCGAGGGAGCTGTTTTTT. Residues: CASSFDEGSSRELFF. This chain links TRBV27 with TRBJ2-2; D unclear. V lost 3 bases and J 9 bases, leaving 17 bases between the germline ends. The germline V gene has CDR1 MNHEY and CDR2 SMNVEV (reference sequence). This CDR3 spans 15 amino acids.

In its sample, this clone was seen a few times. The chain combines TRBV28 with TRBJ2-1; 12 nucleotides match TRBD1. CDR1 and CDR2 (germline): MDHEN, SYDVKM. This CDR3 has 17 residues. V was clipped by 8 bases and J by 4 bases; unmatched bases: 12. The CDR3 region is CASFSGGQGASYNEQFF. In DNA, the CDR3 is TGTGCCAGCTTCTCGGGGGGACAGGGGGCATCTTACAATGAGCAGTTCTTC. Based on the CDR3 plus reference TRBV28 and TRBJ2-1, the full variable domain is DVKVTQSSRYLVKRTGEKVFLECVQDMDHENMFWYRQDPGLGLRLIYFSYDVKMKEKGDIPEGYSVSREKKERFSLILESASTNQTSMYLCASFSGGQGASYNEQFFGPGTRLTVL.

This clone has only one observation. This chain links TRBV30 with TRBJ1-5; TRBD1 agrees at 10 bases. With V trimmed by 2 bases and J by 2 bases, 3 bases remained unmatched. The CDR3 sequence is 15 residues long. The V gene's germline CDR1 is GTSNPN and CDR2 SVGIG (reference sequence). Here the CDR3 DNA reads TGTGCCTGGAGTCGGACAGGGGGTGGCAATCAGCCCCAGCATTTT. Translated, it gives CAWSRTGGGNQPQHF.

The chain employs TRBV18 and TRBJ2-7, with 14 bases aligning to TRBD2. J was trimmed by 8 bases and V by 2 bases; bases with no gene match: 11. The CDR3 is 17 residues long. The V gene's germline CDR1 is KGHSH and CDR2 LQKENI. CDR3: CASSPLTSGRAEEKQYF. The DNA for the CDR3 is TGTGCCAGCTCACCATTGACTAGCGGGAGGGCCGAGGAAAAGCAGTACTTC.

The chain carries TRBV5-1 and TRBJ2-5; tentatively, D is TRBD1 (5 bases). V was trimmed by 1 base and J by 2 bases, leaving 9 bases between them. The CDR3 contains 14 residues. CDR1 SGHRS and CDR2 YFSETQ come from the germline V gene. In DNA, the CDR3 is TGCGCCAGCAGCTTGACGGCAGGGCAAGAGACCCAGTACTTC. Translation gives CASSLTAGQETQYF.

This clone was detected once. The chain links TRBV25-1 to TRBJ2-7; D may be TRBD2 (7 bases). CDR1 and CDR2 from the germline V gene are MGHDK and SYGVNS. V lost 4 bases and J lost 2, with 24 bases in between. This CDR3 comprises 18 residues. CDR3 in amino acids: CASSGAPGAGGQTYEQYF. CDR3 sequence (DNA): TGTGCCAGCAGTGGCGCCCCGGGAGCCGGGGGGCAAACCTACGAGCAGTACTTC.

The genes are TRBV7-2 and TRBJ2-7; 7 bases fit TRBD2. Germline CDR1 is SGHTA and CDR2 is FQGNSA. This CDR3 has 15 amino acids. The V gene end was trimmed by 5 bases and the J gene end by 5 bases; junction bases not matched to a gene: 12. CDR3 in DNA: TGTGCCAGCAGCCCTTCTGCGGGGGATCCACACGAGCAGTACTTC. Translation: CASSPSAGDPHEQYF.

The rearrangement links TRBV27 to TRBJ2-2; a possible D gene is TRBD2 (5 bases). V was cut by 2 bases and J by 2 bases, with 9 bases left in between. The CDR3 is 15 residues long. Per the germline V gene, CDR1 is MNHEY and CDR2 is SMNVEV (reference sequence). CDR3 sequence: CASSLRLANTGELFF. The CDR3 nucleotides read TGTGCCAGCAGTTTAAGGCTAGCCAACACCGGGGAGCTGTTTTTT.

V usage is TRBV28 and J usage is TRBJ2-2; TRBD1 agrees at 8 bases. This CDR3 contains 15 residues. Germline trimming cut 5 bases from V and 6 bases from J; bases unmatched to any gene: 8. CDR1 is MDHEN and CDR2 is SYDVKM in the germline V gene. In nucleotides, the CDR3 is TGTGCCAGCAGTCTTAGGACAGGGCTACCCGGGGAGCTGTTTTTT. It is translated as CASSLRTGLPGELFF.

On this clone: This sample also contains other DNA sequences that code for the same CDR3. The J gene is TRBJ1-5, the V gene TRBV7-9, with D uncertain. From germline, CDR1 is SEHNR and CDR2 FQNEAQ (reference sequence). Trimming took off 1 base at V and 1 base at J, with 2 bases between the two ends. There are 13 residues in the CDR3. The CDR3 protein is CASSLDSNQPQHF. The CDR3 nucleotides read TGTGCCAGCAGCTTAGACAGCAATCAGCCCCAGCATTTT. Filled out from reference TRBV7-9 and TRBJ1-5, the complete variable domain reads DTGVSQNPRHKITKRGQNVTFRCDPISEHNRLYWYRQTLGQGPEFLTYFQNEAQLEKSRLLSDRFSAERPKGSFSTLEIQRTEQGDSAMYLCASSLDSNQPQHFGDGTRLSIL.

The CDR3 region is CASSFTSGNSYEQYF. In DNA form, the CDR3 reads TGTGCCAGCAGTTTTACGAGCGGGAACTCCTACGAGCAGTACTTC. This chain uses TRBV28 with TRBJ2-7, with 7 bases identical to TRBD2. The CDR3 contains 15 residues. With 3 bases clipped from V and 0 bases from J, the junction kept 5 bases outside the gene matches. Germline V CDR1 and CDR2: MDHEN, SYDVKM. Full variable domain (missing parts from reference TRBV28 and TRBJ2-7): DVKVTQSSRYLVKRTGEKVFLECVQDMDHENMFWYRQDPGLGLRLIYFSYDVKMKEKGDIPEGYSVSREKKERFSLILESASTNQTSMYLCASSFTSGNSYEQYFGPGTRLTVT.

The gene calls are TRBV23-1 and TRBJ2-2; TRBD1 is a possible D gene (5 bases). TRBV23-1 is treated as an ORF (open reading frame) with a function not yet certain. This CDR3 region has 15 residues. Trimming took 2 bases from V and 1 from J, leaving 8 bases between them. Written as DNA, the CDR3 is TGCGCCAGCAGTCAAAAACAGGTGAACACCGGGGAGCTGTTTTTT. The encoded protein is CASSQKQVNTGELFF.

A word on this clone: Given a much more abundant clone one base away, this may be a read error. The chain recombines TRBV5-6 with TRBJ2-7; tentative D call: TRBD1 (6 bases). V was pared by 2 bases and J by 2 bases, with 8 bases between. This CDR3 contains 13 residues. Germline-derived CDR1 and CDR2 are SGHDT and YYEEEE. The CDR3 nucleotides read TGTGCCAGCAGCTTCCAGGGGCCCTACGAGCAGTACTTC. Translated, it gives CASSFQGPYEQYF.

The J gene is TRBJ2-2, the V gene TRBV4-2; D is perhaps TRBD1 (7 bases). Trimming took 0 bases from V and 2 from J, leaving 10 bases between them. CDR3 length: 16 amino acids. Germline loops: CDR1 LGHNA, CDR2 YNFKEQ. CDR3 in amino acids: CASSQEQGGNTGELFF. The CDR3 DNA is TGTGCCAGCAGCCAAGAGCAGGGGGGTAACACCGGGGAGCTGTTTTTT.

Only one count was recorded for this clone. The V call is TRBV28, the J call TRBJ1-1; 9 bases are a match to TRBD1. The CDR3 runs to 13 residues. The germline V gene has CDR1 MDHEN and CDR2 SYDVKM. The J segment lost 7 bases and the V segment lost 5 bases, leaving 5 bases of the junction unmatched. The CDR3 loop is CASSENRGHEAFF. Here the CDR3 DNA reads TGTGCCAGCAGTGAAAACAGGGGGCATGAAGCTTTCTTT.

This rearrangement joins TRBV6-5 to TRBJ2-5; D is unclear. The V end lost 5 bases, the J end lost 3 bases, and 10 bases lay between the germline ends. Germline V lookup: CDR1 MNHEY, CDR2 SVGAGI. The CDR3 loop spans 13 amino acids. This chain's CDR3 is CASSPDQKETQYF. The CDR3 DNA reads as TGTGCCAGCAGTCCTGACCAGAAAGAGACCCAGTACTTC.

As DNA, the CDR3 is TGTGCCTGGAGTGGAGGGGCTTACAATGAGCAGTTCTTC. Its translation is CAWSGGAYNEQFF. The chain has TRBV30 and TRBJ2-1, with D perhaps TRBD1 or TRBD2 (5 bases each). CDR3 size: 13 residues. Germline CDR1 GTSNPN, CDR2 SVGIG (reference sequence). The V end lost 1 base, the J end lost 4 bases, and 8 bases lay between the germline ends.

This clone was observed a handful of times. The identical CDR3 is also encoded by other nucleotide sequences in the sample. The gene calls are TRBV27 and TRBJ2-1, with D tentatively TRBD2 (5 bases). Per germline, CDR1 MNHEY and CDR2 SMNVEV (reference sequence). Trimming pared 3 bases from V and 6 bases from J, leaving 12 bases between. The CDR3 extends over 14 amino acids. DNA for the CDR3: TGTGCCAGCAGTTTCCTTGGACTCCGCAATGAGCAGTTCTTC. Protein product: CASSFLGLRNEQFF.